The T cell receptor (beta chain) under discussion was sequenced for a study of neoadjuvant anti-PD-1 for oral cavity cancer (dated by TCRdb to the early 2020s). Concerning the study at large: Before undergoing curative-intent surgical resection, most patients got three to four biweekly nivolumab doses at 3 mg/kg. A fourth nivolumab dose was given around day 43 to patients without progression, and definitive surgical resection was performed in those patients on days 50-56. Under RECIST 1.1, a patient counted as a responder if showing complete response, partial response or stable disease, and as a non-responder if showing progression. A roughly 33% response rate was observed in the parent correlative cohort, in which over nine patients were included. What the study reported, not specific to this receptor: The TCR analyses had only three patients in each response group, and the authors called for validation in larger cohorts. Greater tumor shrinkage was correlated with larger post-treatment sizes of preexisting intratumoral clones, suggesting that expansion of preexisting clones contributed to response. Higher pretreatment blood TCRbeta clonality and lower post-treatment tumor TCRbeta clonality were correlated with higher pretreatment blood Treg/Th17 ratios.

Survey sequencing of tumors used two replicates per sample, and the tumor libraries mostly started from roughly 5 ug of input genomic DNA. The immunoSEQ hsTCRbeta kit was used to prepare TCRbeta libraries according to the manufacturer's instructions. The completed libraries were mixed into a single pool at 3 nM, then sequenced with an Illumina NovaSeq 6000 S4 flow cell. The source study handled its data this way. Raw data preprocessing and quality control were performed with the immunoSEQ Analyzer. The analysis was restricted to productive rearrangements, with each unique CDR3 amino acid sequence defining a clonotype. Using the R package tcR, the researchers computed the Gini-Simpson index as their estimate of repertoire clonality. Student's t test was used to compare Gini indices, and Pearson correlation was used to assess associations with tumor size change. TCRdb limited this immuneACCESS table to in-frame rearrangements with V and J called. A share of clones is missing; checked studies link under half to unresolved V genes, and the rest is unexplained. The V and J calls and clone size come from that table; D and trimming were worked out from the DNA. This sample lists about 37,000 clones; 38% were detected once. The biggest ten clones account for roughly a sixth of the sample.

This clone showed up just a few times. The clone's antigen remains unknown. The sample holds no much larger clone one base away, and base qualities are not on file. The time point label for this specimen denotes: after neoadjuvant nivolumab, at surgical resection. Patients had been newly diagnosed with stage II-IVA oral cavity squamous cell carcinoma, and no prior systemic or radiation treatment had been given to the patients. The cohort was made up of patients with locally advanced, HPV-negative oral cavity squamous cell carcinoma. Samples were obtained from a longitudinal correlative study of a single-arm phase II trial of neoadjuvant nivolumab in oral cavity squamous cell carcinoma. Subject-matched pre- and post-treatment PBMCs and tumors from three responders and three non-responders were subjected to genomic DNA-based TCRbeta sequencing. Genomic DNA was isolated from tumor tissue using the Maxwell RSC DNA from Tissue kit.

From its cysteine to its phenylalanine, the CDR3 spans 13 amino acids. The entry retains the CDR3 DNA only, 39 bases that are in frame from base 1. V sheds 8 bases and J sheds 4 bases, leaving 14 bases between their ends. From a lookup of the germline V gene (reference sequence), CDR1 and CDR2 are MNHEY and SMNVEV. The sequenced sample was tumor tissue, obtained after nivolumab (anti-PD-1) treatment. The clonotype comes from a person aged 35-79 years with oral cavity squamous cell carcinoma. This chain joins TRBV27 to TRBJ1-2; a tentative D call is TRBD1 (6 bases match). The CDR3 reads CASAPGQSYGYTF. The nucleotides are TGTGCCAGCGCTCCCGGACAGAGCTATGGCTACACCTTC.